This entry describes one T cell receptor (beta chain). What it binds is unknown. This sample is part of a study of immune cell composition in non-small cell lung cancer. Study-wide points: Top 10 clone scores and clonality were higher in squamous than adenocarcinoma.

Germline CDR1 MDHEN, CDR2 SYDVKM. Trimming took off 4 bases at V and 8 bases at J, with 11 bases between the two ends. This CDR3 region has 12 residues. Using immunoSEQ multiplex PCR, the repertoire was profiled, and TCRdb retains in-frame clones only, with some absent. Seen here are approximately 3,000 clones, over 65% observed once, and the top ten hold under 25%. V gene TRBV28 combines with J gene TRBJ1-1, with D uncertain. The sequence was collected from a human donor with non-small cell lung cancer. Sample: lung tumor tissue. The CDR3: CASSSRVEEAFF. The CDR3 DNA follows: TGTGCCAGCAGTTCTCGGGTAGAAGAAGCTTTCTTT.